Below are 20 T cell receptor beta chains sequenced from a single sample in a study of blood T cell repertoires in COVID-19. Clones were sequenced by immunoSEQ multiplex PCR, and TCRdb holds only the in-frame ones, with some missing. Here the sample spans 85,000 to 90,000 clones, roughly 83% being singletons. Sequencing was carried out using peripheral blood. These receptors all stem from a human donor in a cohort sampled during active COVID-19.

The chain links TRBV28 to TRBJ1-2; unclear D gene. The CDR3 covers 13 residues. The germline V and J ends were trimmed by 4 bases and 5 bases, with 11 bases remaining between them. From germline, CDR1 is MDHEN and CDR2 SYDVKM. The CDR3 sequence is CASSSRGEYGYTF. The CDR3, as DNA: TGTGCCAGCAGTTCACGGGGAGAATATGGCTACACCTTC.

The chain combines TRBV19 with TRBJ1-4; D unresolved. The CDR3 runs 15 residues. Germline assignment: CDR1 LNHDA and CDR2 SQIVND (reference sequence). V lost 1 base, J lost 0 bases, and 6 bases lay in between. CDR3 in amino acids: CASSIGGATNEKLFF. As DNA, the CDR3 is TGTGCCAGTAGTATAGGTGGAGCAACTAATGAAAAACTGTTTTTT.

This clone appeared a few times. The chain couples TRBV6-5 to TRBJ1-6; 7 bases map to TRBD1. CDR1 and CDR2 from the germline V gene are MNHEY and SVGAGI. This CDR3 is 15 amino acids long. Trimming took 5 bases from V and 10 from J; bases not matched to a gene: 11. In nucleotides, the CDR3 is TGTGCCAGCAGTCCTGGGGCAGGGGGGTCCTCACCCCTCCACTTT. This encodes CASSPGAGGSSPLHF.

The chain carries TRBV18 and TRBJ2-1, with 9 bases lining up with TRBD2. The CDR3 sequence is 17 residues long. The germline gives CDR1 KGHSH, CDR2 LQKENI. V lost 1 base and J lost 0; bases outside the gene matches: 4. This chain's CDR3 is CASSPRLAGSSYNEQFF. The CDR3 coding sequence is TGTGCCAGCTCACCACGGCTAGCGGGGAGCTCCTACAATGAGCAGTTCTTC.

The V call is TRBV6-5, the J call TRBJ2-7; TRBD2 is a possible D gene (6 bases). Trimming left V 7 bases short and J 2 bases short, with 15 bases between. CDR3 length equals 14 residues. CDR1 and CDR2 (germline): MNHEY, SVGAGI. This CDR3 is CASTRGSPAYEQYF. The CDR3 DNA sequence: TGTGCCAGCACCCGGGGGAGCCCCGCCTACGAGCAGTACTTC.

This chain uses TRBV7-3 with TRBJ2-3; a weak D match, TRBD2 (6 bases). This CDR3 region has 14 residues. Trimming removed 2 bases at V and 4 bases at J, with 10 bases between. Per the germline V gene, CDR1 is SGHTA and CDR2 is FQGTGA. The CDR3 loop is CASSLVGSADTQYF. CDR3 in DNA: TGTGCCAGCAGCTTAGTCGGGAGCGCAGATACGCAGTATTTT.

Regarding this clone: Within the sample, other DNA sequences also encode this same CDR3. The chain combines TRBV18 with TRBJ2-5, with unresolved D. The V gene lost 2 bases and the J gene lost 5 bases, with 3 bases spanning the gap. CDR1 KGHSH and CDR2 LQKENI come from the germline V gene. The CDR3 spans 11 residues. The CDR3 nucleotides are TGTGCCAGCTCACCATCGGAGACCCAGTACTTC. This gives the protein CASSPSETQYF. Looking up the rest from reference TRBV18 and TRBJ2-5 gives the full variable domain: NAGVMQNPRHLVRRRGQEARLRCSPMKGHSHVYWYRQLPEEGLKFMVYLQKENIIDESGMPKERFSAEFPKEGPSILRIQQVVRGDSAAYFCASSPSETQYFGPGTRLLVL.

The chain couples TRBV6-6 to TRBJ2-5, with D possibly matching TRBD2 (6 bases). V gave up 8 bases and J gave up 2 bases, with 18 bases separating them. There are 15 residues in the CDR3. Germline assignment: CDR1 MNHNY and CDR2 SVGAGI (reference sequence). The CDR3 sequence: CASGFSGGEQETQYF. Written as DNA, the CDR3 is TGTGCCAGCGGTTTTAGCGGAGGGGAACAAGAGACCCAGTACTTC.

The V and J genes are TRBV19 and TRBJ1-1, with D possibly TRBD1 on 5 matching bases. V shed 6 bases and J shed 0 bases, with 8 bases lying between them. Germline V lookup: CDR1 LNHDA, CDR2 SQIVND (reference sequence). This CDR3 is 13 amino acids long. The CDR3: CASRGTVNTEAFF. The CDR3 DNA reads as TGTGCCAGTAGGGGGACTGTGAACACTGAAGCTTTCTTT. The full variable domain, completed using reference TRBV19 and TRBJ1-1, is DGGITQSPKYLFRKEGQNVTLSCEQNLNHDAMYWYRQDPGQGLRLIYYSQIVNDFQKGDIAEGYSVSREKKESFPLTVTSAQKNPTAFYLCASRGTVNTEAFFGQGTRLTVV.

This sequence joins TRBV12-3 or TRBV12-4 and TRBJ1-5; D gene ambiguous. V lost 8 bases, J lost 0 bases, and 8 bases lay in between. The CDR3 length is 13 residues. The CDR3 here is CASRRGSNQPQHF. CDR3 DNA sequence: TGTGCCAGCCGGCGGGGTAGCAATCAGCCCCAGCATTTT.

V and J are TRBV6-5 and TRBJ2-5; D gene uncertain. The CDR3 length is 12 residues. Trimming removed 6 bases from V and 3 bases from J, with 8 bases in between. Germline assignment: CDR1 MNHEY and CDR2 SVGAGI. The CDR3 region has the DNA TGTGCCAGCAGAAGTAGAGAAGAGACCCAGTACTTC. Protein: CASRSREETQYF.

V is TRBV5-1 and J is TRBJ1-5; 7 positions match TRBD1. This CDR3 region has 14 residues. Germline V lookup: CDR1 SGHRS, CDR2 YFSETQ. Unmatched junction bases numbered 2, after V lost 3 bases and J lost 2 bases. CDR3 region: CASSSTGGNQPQHF. The CDR3 region has the DNA TGCGCCAGCAGCTCTACAGGGGGCAATCAGCCCCAGCATTTT.

The chain is built from TRBV6-2 or TRBV6-3 and TRBJ1-3; possible D gene TRBD1, 6 bases. Germline CDR1 MNHEY, CDR2 SVGEGT. V lost 6 bases and J 2 bases, leaving 11 bases between the germline ends. The CDR3 loop spans 14 amino acids. This chain's CDR3 is CASSQGGTGNTIYF. The DNA for the CDR3 is TGTGCCAGCAGCCAAGGGGGAACTGGAAACACCATATATTTT.

This clone was recorded once. This chain uses TRBV12-3 or TRBV12-4 with TRBJ2-4, with 9 bases that match TRBD2. The CDR3 length is 13 residues. Germline trimming cut 6 bases from V and 8 bases from J; bases unmatched to any gene: 5. In DNA, the CDR3 is TGTGCCAGCAGGCTAGCGGGATCTTACATTCAGTACTTC. Its translation: CASRLAGSYIQYF.

About this clone: Germline and junction disagree at one end, which may indicate a read error. The J gene is TRBJ2-7, the V gene TRBV28; TRBD2 agrees at 12 bases. Per the germline V gene, CDR1 is MDHEN and CDR2 is SYDVKM. CDR3 size: 14 residues. For the CDR3, the DNA is TGTGCCAGCAAGGAGTCCCCTAGCGGGAGGGGGTCGGACTTC. Translated: CASKESPSGRGSDF. The full variable domain, completed using reference TRBV28 and TRBJ2-7, is DVKVTQSSRYLVKRTGEKVFLECVQDMDHENMFWYRQDPGLGLRLIYFSYDVKMKEKGDIPEGYSVSREKKERFSLILESASTNQTSMYLCASKESPSGRGSDFGPGTRLTVT.

The rearrangement joins TRBV27 to TRBJ2-1; 11 bases fit TRBD2. Germline loops: CDR1 MNHEY, CDR2 SMNVEV (reference sequence). This CDR3 region has 17 residues. Losses at the gene ends were 8 bases for V and 1 base for J; bases not matched to a gene: 10. The CDR3 region is CASRGLAGGGSYNEQFF. CDR3 nucleotides: TGTGCCAGCCGGGGGCTAGCGGGGGGCGGGTCCTACAATGAGCAGTTCTTC.

The chain couples TRBV18 to TRBJ1-4; 8 bases line up with TRBD1. The germline CDR1 and CDR2 sequences are KGHSH and LQKENI. The V and J ends lost 5 bases and 3 bases, in that order; junction bases with no gene match: 5. CDR3 size: 15 residues. The CDR3 DNA follows: TGTGCCAGCTCAGCCTCGACAGGGGCTAATGAAAAACTGTTTTTT. Residues: CASSASTGANEKLFF.

The V gene is TRBV2, the J gene TRBJ1-2; no clear D. Germline V gene data show CDR1 as SNHLY and CDR2 as FYNNEI. CDR3 length equals 12 residues. V lost 9 bases to trimming and J lost 4 bases, with 12 bases between them. The CDR3: CASGRPGYGYTF. CDR3 DNA: TGTGCCAGTGGCCGACCGGGCTATGGCTACACCTTC. The complete variable domain, with remaining parts taken from reference TRBV2 and TRBJ1-2, reads EPEVTQTPSHQVTQMGQEVILRCVPISNHLYFYWYRQILGQKVEFLVSFYNNEISEKSEIFDDQFSVERPDGSNFTLKIRSTKLEDSAMYFCASGRPGYGYTFGSGTRLTVV.

The V call is TRBV5-6, the J call TRBJ2-1; D might be TRBD2 (7 bases). Germline CDR1 SGHDT, CDR2 YYEEEE. The CDR3 is made up of 14 amino acids. Trimming removed 0 bases from V and 7 bases from J, with 11 bases in between. CDR3 nucleotide sequence: TGTGCCAGCAGCTTGGGGACTAGGGGGAATGAGCAGTTCTTC. It is translated as CASSLGTRGNEQFF.

The rearrangement links TRBV5-8 to TRBJ2-5; TRBD1 matches 7 bases. Looked up from germline, CDR1 is SGHTS and CDR2 is YDEGEE. Trimming cost V 4 bases and J 5 bases; bases outside gene matches: 11. CDR3 length equals 15 residues. The CDR3 here is CASSPWDRFMETQYF. The CDR3 DNA follows: TGTGCCAGCAGCCCATGGGACAGATTTATGGAGACCCAGTACTTC. Combining the CDR3 with reference TRBV5-8 and TRBJ2-5 gives the whole variable domain EAGVTQSPTHLIKTRGQQATLRCSPISGHTSVYWYQQALGLGLQFLLWYDEGEERNRGNFPPRFSGRQFPNYSSELNVNALELEDSALYLCASSPWDRFMETQYFGPGTRLLVL.